This is a list of T cell receptor beta chains from one sample in a study of blood T cell repertoires in COVID-19. Generated by immunoSEQ multiplex PCR, the TCRdb table keeps only in-frame clones and is missing some. The data hold over 200,000 clones, with 70% to 90% observed a single time. The sequenced material came from PBMCs or T cells enriched from blood (not recorded which). These receptors came from a man under 40 who had recovered from COVID-19. Both conserved end residues are part of each CDR3. The order of the fields is clone size, D gene, V gene, J gene, CDR3 protein, CDR3 DNA. A D gene is named only where the DNA matches it firmly. A clone size is listed for some rows: how often the clone was seen (once, few, many), or a class if it is expanded.

.	TRBD1	TRBV10-3	TRBJ1-5	CAIKTGVDQPQHF	TGTGCCATCAAGACAGGGGTGGATCAGCCCCAGCATTTT
.	.	TRBV5-4	TRBJ1-1	CASSLDGRRLNTEAFF	TGTGCCAGCAGCTTGGACGGACGGAGGTTGAACACTGAAGCTTTCTTT
once	TRBD2	TRBV9	TRBJ2-7	CASSVLAGVGGEQYF	TGTGCCAGCAGCGTCCTAGCGGGAGTAGGTGGCGAGCAGTACTTC
once	TRBD1	TRBV30	TRBJ1-2	CAWTRDSYGYTF	TGTGCCTGGACCCGGGACAGCTATGGCTACACCTTC
.	.	TRBV28	TRBJ1-1	CASSLGRFEAFF	TGTGCCAGCAGTTTGGGCAGGTTTGAAGCTTTCTTT
.	TRBD1	TRBV4-3	TRBJ1-1	CASSQGGQDGRTEAFF	TGCGCCAGCAGCCAAGGGGGACAGGACGGGAGGACTGAAGCTTTCTTT
.	TRBD1	TRBV7-6	TRBJ1-4	CASSLGGRGPEKLFF	TGTGCCAGCAGCTTAGGCGGCAGGGGGCCTGAAAAACTGTTTTTT
.	.	TRBV5-6	TRBJ2-5	CASAGMGETQYF	TGTGCCAGCGCGGGAATGGGGGAGACCCAGTACTTC
.	TRBD2	TRBV9	TRBJ2-3	CASSVLSGRRLVGYF	TGTGCCAGCAGCGTCCTTAGCGGGAGACGGCTGGTGGGGTATTTT
.	.	TRBV6-5	TRBJ2-7	CASSSHRATYEQYF	TGTGCCAGCAGCTCTCACAGGGCTACCTACGAGCAGTACTTC
.	.	TRBV11-2	TRBJ2-5	CASSLEAGGWETQYF	TGTGCCAGCAGCTTAGAGGCAGGGGGGTGGGAGACCCAGTACTTC
.	.	TRBV10-3	TRBJ2-1	CAISDGGYNEQFF	TGTGCCATCAGTGATGGGGGGTACAATGAGCAGTTCTTC
.	.	TRBV7-2	TRBJ1-5	CASSFNSRGGSGQPQHF	TGTGCCAGCAGCTTCAACTCTAGGGGAGGCAGTGGCCAGCCCCAGCATTTT
.	TRBD2	TRBV7-8	TRBJ2-3	CASSLLRGRTDTQYF	TGTGCCAGCAGCTTATTGCGGGGGAGGACAGATACGCAGTATTTT
.	.	TRBV6-5	TRBJ1-6	CASKLGQSNSPLHF	TGTGCCAGCAAATTAGGACAGTCTAATTCACCCCTCCACTTT
.	TRBD1	TRBV6-5	TRBJ1-4	CASSFRDRGEKLFF	TGTGCCAGCAGTTTCCGGGACAGAGGGGAAAAACTGTTTTTT
.	.	TRBV4-2	TRBJ1-3	CASSQGLRDSGNTIYF	TGTGCCAGCAGCCAAGGTCTACGGGACTCTGGAAACACCATATATTTT
.	TRBD2	TRBV28	TRBJ2-7	CASSAKGLARQYEQYF	TGTGCCAGCAGTGCCAAAGGACTAGCGAGACAATACGAGCAGTACTTC
.	.	TRBV9	TRBJ2-2	CASSSHLSRNTGELFF	TGTGCCAGCAGCTCCCATTTGAGTCGGAACACCGGGGAGCTGTTTTTT
.	TRBD2	TRBV9	TRBJ2-7	CASSPGGAGAYEQYF	TGTGCCAGCAGCCCAGGTGGGGCGGGAGCCTACGAGCAGTACTTC
.	.	TRBV18	TRBJ1-4	CASSPPTAATNEKLFF	TGTGCCAGCTCACCACCCACAGCAGCAACTAATGAAAAACTGTTTTTT
.	.	TRBV19	TRBJ2-5	CASKASHPRETQYF	TGTGCCAGTAAGGCTAGCCATCCTCGGGAGACCCAGTACTTC
.	.	TRBV23-1	TRBJ1-5	CASSQEVRIGNQPQHF	TGCGCCAGCAGTCAAGAGGTGAGGATCGGCAATCAGCCCCAGCATTTT
.	TRBD2	TRBV6-4	TRBJ2-1	CASGAGGPNEQFF	TGTGCCAGCGGGGCGGGAGGGCCCAATGAGCAGTTCTTC
.	.	TRBV23-1	TRBJ1-2	CAPCGTRDYGYTF	TGCGCCCCATGCGGGACTCGTGACTATGGCTACACCTTC
.	TRBD1	TRBV12-5	TRBJ2-7	CASAPGTGSEQYF	TGTGCTAGTGCCCCTGGGACAGGGAGCGAGCAGTACTTC
.	.	TRBV11-1	TRBJ1-6	CASSFEGESPLHF	TGTGCCAGCAGCTTTGAGGGAGAGTCACCCCTCCACTTT
.	.	TRBV30	TRBJ2-5	CAWSVGGPQETQYF	TGTGCCTGGAGTGTAGGGGGACCCCAGGAGACCCAGTACTTC
.	.	TRBV7-9	TRBJ1-1	CASSLARGDTEAFF	TGTGCCAGCAGCTTAGCCCGGGGGGACACTGAAGCTTTCTTT